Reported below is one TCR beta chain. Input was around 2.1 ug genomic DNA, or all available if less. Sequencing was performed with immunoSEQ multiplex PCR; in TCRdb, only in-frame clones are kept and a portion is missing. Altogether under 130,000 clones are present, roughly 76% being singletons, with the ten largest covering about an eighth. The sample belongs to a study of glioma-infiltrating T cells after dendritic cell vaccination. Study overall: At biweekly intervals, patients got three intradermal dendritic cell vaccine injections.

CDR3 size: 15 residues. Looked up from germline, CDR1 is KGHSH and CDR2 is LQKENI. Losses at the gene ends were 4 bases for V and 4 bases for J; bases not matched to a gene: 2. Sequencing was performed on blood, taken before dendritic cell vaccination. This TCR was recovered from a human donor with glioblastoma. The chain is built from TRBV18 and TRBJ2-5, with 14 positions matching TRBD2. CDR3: CASSRTSGGIETQYF. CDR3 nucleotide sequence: TGTGCCAGCTCACGGACTAGCGGGGGGATAGAGACCCAGTACTTC.